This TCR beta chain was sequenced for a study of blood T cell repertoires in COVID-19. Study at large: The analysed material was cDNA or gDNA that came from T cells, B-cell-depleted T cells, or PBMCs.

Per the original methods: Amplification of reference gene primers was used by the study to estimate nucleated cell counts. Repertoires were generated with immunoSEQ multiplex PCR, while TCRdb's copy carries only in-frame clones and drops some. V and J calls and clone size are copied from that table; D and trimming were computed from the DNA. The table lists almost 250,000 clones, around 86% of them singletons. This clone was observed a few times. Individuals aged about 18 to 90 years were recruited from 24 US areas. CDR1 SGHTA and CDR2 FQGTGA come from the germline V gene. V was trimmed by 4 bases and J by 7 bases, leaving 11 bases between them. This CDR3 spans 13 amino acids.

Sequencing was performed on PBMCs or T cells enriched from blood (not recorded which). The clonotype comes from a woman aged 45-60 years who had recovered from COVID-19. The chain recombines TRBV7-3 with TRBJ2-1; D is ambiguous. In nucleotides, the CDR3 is TGTGCCAGCAGCTACGGCCCCGGGAATGAGCAGTTCTTC. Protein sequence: CASSYGPGNEQFF.